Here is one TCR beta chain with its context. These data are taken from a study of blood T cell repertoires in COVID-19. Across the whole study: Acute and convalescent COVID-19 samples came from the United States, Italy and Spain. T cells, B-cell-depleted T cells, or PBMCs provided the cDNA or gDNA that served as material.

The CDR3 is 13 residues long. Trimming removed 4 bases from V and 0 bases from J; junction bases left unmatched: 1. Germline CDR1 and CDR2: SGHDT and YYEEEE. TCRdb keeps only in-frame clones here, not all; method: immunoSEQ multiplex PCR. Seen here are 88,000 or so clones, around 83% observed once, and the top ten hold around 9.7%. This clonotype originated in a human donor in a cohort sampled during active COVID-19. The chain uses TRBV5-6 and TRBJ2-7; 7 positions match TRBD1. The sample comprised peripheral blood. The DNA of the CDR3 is TGTGCCAGCAGCCGGACAGGCTCCTACGAGCAGTACTTC. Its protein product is CASSRTGSYEQYF.